These 5 T cell receptor beta chains originate from one sample sequenced in a study of T cell repertoires in cytomegalovirus infection. Antigens of these TCRs are unknown. TCRdb recomputed calls from the reads with MiXCR, one row per CDR3 protein. The sample holds 550,000 to 700,000 distinct CDR3 sequences, just under 40% seen once. Sequenced here: cultured PBMCs, sampled from culture after CMV antigen stimulation. These receptors were collected from a human donor in good health (CMV status not recorded). Some clones in this sample may be carry-over from other donors' samples.

The rearrangement links TRBV19 to TRBJ1-5, with 7 bases fitting TRBD1. V trimming: 7 bases; J trimming: 3 bases; junction bases outside the gene matches: 9. CDR3 length: 15 amino acids. Germline V lookup: CDR1 LNHDA, CDR2 SQIVND (reference sequence). Here the CDR3 reads CASKGRTGYNQPQHF. CDR3 nucleotide sequence: TGTGCCAGTAAGGGACGGACAGGCTACAATCAGCCCCAGCATTTT.

The chain couples TRBV7-1 to TRBJ2-1; weak D call: TRBD2 (6 bases). TRBV7-1 is classed as an ORF, of uncertain function. The CDR3 runs to 16 residues. Deletions cut 6 bases from V and 0 bases from J, with 15 bases between. The CDR3 loop is CASRQSGGSSYNEQFF. Written as DNA, the CDR3 is TGTGCCAGCAGACAATCCGGGGGTAGCTCCTACAATGAGCAGTTCTTC.

The genes are TRBV20-1 and TRBJ2-1; TRBD2 is a possible D gene (6 bases). This CDR3 spans 15 amino acids. CDR1 is DFQATT and CDR2 is SNEGSKA in the germline V gene (reference sequence). V was shortened by 5 bases and J by 9 bases, with 23 bases between the two germline ends. The CDR3 nucleotides read TGCAGTGCTCAACCTCCCGCGGGATCTGTAGGTGAGCAGTTCTTC. This codes for CSAQPPAGSVGEQFF.

In DNA, the CDR3 is TGTGCCAGCAGCCAACGTCCGCTAGCGAGATACAATGAGCAGTTCTTC. This codes for CASSQRPLARYNEQFF. The V gene is TRBV6-1, the J gene TRBJ2-1, with a possible D match to TRBD2 (6 bases). The CDR3 loop spans 16 amino acids. Germline loops: CDR1 MNHNS, CDR2 SASEGT. V was pared by 6 bases and J by 4 bases, with 19 bases between.

The J gene is TRBJ2-1, the V gene TRBV14; D unclear. This CDR3 spans 14 amino acids. Looked up from germline, CDR1 is SGHDN and CDR2 is FVKESK. V was trimmed by 1 base and J by 6 bases, leaving 10 bases between them. CDR3 loop: CASSQATFGNEQFF. CDR3 nucleotides: TGTGCCAGCAGCCAAGCCACATTCGGCAATGAGCAGTTCTTC. Full variable domain (remainder filled in from reference TRBV14 and TRBJ2-1): EAGVTQFPSHSVIEKGQTVTLRCDPISGHDNLYWYRRVMGKEIKFLLHFVKESKQDESGMPNNRFLAERTGGTYSTLKVQPAELEDSGVYFCASSQATFGNEQFFGPGTRLTVL.